The source of this T cell receptor (beta chain) is a study of blood T cells in healthy people across ages. This clonotype came up many times. Its specificity is not known. The study, taken as a whole, reports: Naive T cell percentage strongly correlated with TCR beta diversity.

Together with a sample-barcoded 5' primer, a J-beta primer mix was included in a second PCR lasting about 7 to 12 cycles. TCRdb re-analysed the 5' RACE reads in MiXCR, keeping a single row per CDR3 protein. The repertoire holds over a million distinct CDR3 sequences, with around 59% as singletons. Germline V CDR1 and CDR2: LGHDT, YNNKEL (reference sequence). The ends lost 4 bases at V and 3 bases at J; junction bases unmatched: 0. The CDR3 contains 13 residues. They isolated at least 6 million PBMCs from each sample. The chain combines TRBV3-1 with TRBJ2-7; 10 bases fit TRBD1. Specimen: blood. This TCR derives from a man in his late teens or twenties in good health. CDR3 DNA sequence: TGTGCCAGCAGCCGGACAGGGGGCTACGAGCAGTACTTC. Translating gives CASSRTGGYEQYF.